The 27 T cell receptor beta chains in this list originate from one sample, sequenced in a study of blood T cell repertoires in COVID-19. Profiling relied on immunoSEQ multiplex PCR, and the TCRdb table lists in-frame clones only, not all of them. The sample has about 170,000 clones; about 89% are singletons. The sequenced material came from PBMCs or T cells enriched from blood (not recorded which). These receptors all come from a woman aged 18-29 years who had recovered from COVID-19.

The CDR3 protein is CARSPTLPPYTQYF. The CDR3 bases are TGTGCCAGAAGCCCTACTCTCCCTCCTTATACGCAGTATTTT. This chain joins TRBV5-3 and TRBJ2-3; D unresolved. TRBV5-3 is noted as an ORF with a role that remains uncertain. This CDR3 comprises 14 residues. With 4 bases removed from V and 7 bases from J, the gap between germline ends came to 16 bases.

This chain connects TRBV6-1 to TRBJ1-5; D remains ambiguous. CDR3 length: 18 residues. Per germline, CDR1 MNHNS and CDR2 SASEGT. V was pared by 3 bases and J by 0 bases, with 18 bases between. In nucleotides, the CDR3 is TGTGCCAGCAGTGACCAGGAAACCGGTCCCTATAGCAATCAGCCCCAGCATTTT. This sequence encodes CASSDQETGPYSNQPQHF.

The chain employs TRBV18 and TRBJ2-1, with TRBD1 as a possible D gene (5 bases). There are 14 residues in the CDR3. The ends were cut back, 3 bases at V and 6 bases at J, with 12 bases in the middle. CDR1 is KGHSH and CDR2 is LQKENI in the germline V gene. The CDR3 nucleotides are TGTGCCAGCTCACCGGGGCTACATCTCAATGAGCAGTTCTTC. This gives the protein CASSPGLHLNEQFF.

The rearrangement links TRBV10-3 to TRBJ1-3; D might be TRBD1 (6 bases). The CDR3 sequence is 17 residues long. The germline CDR1 and CDR2 sequences are ENHRY and SYGVKD. Deletions cut 0 bases from V and 0 bases from J, with 12 bases between. The CDR3 loop is CAISESAGASSGNTIYF. CDR3 sequence (DNA): TGTGCCATCAGTGAGTCGGCAGGGGCGAGCTCTGGAAACACCATATATTTT.

To note about this clone: Other DNA sequences from this sample encode an identical CDR3 as well. This sequence joins TRBV7-3 and TRBJ2-1; TRBD2 agrees at 7 bases. CDR3 length equals 15 residues. CDR1 is SGHTA, CDR2 FQGTGA, per germline. Trimming took 1 base from V and 0 from J; bases not matched to a gene: 0. The DNA of the CDR3 is TGTGCCAGCAGCTTAAGCGGGAGCTCCTACAATGAGCAGTTCTTC. Encoded protein: CASSLSGSSYNEQFF. Full variable domain (rest looked up from reference TRBV7-3 and TRBJ2-1): GAGVSQTPSNKVTEKGKYVELRCDPISGHTALYWYRQSLGQGPEFLIYFQGTGAADDSGLPNDRFFAVRPEGSVSTLKIQRTERGDSAVYLCASSLSGSSYNEQFFGPGTRLTVL.

The chain combines TRBV27 with TRBJ2-5; 8 positions match TRBD2. Germline V gene sequence: CDR1 MNHEY, CDR2 SMNVEV (reference sequence). V gave up 8 bases and J gave up 5 bases; unmatched junction bases: 28. The CDR3 runs 20 residues. CDR3 sequence reads: CASPKDRTPREKSGGETQYF. The CDR3, as DNA: TGTGCCAGCCCGAAAGACCGGACTCCGCGGGAGAAGTCGGGAGGGGAGACCCAGTACTTC.

This chain joins TRBV4-3 and TRBJ1-1; 8 nucleotides agree with TRBD1. The CDR3 has 15 amino acids. Germline values: CDR1 LGHNA, CDR2 YSLEER. V shed 0 bases and J 11 bases; nucleotides not matched to a gene: 11. The chain's CDR3 is CASSQEWTGTRSAFF. The CDR3 nucleotides are TGCGCCAGCAGCCAAGAGTGGACAGGGACCCGGTCTGCTTTCTTT.

The chain carries TRBV19 and TRBJ2-7, with D perhaps TRBD2 (5 bases). Trimming took 3 bases from V and 0 from J, leaving 9 bases between them. CDR3 length: 14 amino acids. CDR1 and CDR2 from the germline V gene are LNHDA and SQIVND (reference sequence). Here the CDR3 DNA reads TGTGCCAGTAGTATTTTCCGGGACTCCTACGAGCAGTACTTC. Encoded protein: CASSIFRDSYEQYF.

The CDR3 protein is CATSDFDSNYGYTF. In nucleotides, the CDR3 is TGTGCCACCAGTGATTTTGACAGTAACTATGGCTACACCTTC. V usage is TRBV24-1 and J usage is TRBJ1-2; TRBD1 is a possible D gene (5 bases). Trimming pared 1 base from V and 1 base from J, leaving 6 bases between. The CDR3 loop spans 14 amino acids. Germline V gene sequence: CDR1 KGHDR, CDR2 SFDVKD.

The chain is built from TRBV19 and TRBJ1-6, with D maybe TRBD1 (5 bases). Between the trimmed V and J ends, which lost 7 bases and 4 bases, there was a span of 8 bases. The CDR3 has 13 amino acids. Germline CDR1 is LNHDA and CDR2 is SQIVND (reference sequence). The CDR3 loop reads CASKDSYNSPLHF. CDR3 DNA: TGTGCCAGTAAAGACAGTTATAATTCACCCCTCCACTTT.

The chain employs TRBV28 and TRBJ2-7; TRBD1 is a possible D gene (5 bases). Germline V lookup: CDR1 MDHEN, CDR2 SYDVKM. This CDR3 is 17 amino acids long. The V and J ends lost 1 base and 9 bases respectively, with 25 bases between them. CDR3 region: CASSLYTFDSSLLGQYF. The CDR3 coding sequence is TGTGCCAGCAGTTTATACACCTTTGACAGCTCCCTTCTAGGGCAGTACTTC.

J is TRBJ1-2 and V is TRBV10-3; 8 bases match TRBD1. Per the germline V gene, CDR1 is ENHRY and CDR2 is SYGVKD. This CDR3 region has 14 residues. After removal of 6 bases from V and 3 bases from J, the junction contained 6 bases not matched to a gene. The CDR3 DNA follows: TGTGCCATCAGGCCAGGGGGCACTGACTATGGCTACACCTTC. This codes for CAIRPGGTDYGYTF.

The table lists this clone with a few counts. V and J are TRBV28 and TRBJ2-7; TRBD2 aligns across 8 bases. Germline CDR1 MDHEN, CDR2 SYDVKM. The CDR3 consists of 14 residues. Trimming took 6 bases from V and 4 from J; bases not matched to a gene: 8. CDR3 coding DNA: TGTGCCAGCAGCCCTCGGACTAGCCCGTACGAGCAGTACTTC. Translated: CASSPRTSPYEQYF.

J is TRBJ2-7 and V is TRBV7-9; 9 bases align to TRBD2. The CDR3 covers 15 residues. Germline trimming cut 5 bases from V and 2 bases from J; bases unmatched to any gene: 7. CDR1 and CDR2 (germline): SEHNR, FQNEAQ (reference sequence). Here the CDR3 DNA reads TGTGCCAGCAGCCATGAATTAGCGGGAGCCTACGAGCAGTACTTC. Encoded protein: CASSHELAGAYEQYF.

The table lists this clone with a count of one. The rearrangement uses TRBV30 and TRBJ2-1; 9 bases agree with TRBD2. Germline values: CDR1 GTSNPN, CDR2 SVGIG (reference sequence). Trimming took 3 bases from V and 6 from J; bases not matched to a gene: 9. The length of the CDR3 is 15 residues. The CDR3 region is CAWRRGTSRVNEQFF. CDR3 nucleotide sequence: TGTGCCTGGAGGAGGGGGACTAGCAGAGTCAATGAGCAGTTCTTC.

The V gene is TRBV6-9, the J gene TRBJ1-5; 8 nucleotides align to TRBD1. The V and J ends lost 11 bases and 4 bases, in that order; junction bases with no gene match: 10. The CDR3 contains 14 residues. Germline V lookup: CDR1 MNHGY, CDR2 SVAAGI. The CDR3 DNA follows: TGTGCCGTAAGGACAGGGTCGGATAATCAGCCCCAGCATTTT. Amino acid sequence: CAVRTGSDNQPQHF.

The V and J genes are TRBV7-9 and TRBJ2-3; 7 positions match TRBD2. The V and J ends lost 3 bases and 4 bases, in that order; junction bases with no gene match: 13. The CDR3 length is 17 residues. Germline V lookup: CDR1 SEHNR, CDR2 FQNEAQ (reference sequence). DNA of the CDR3: TGTGCCAGCAGCTTGTCCCCCCCTGCGGGAGAATCAGATACGCAGTATTTT. Its translation: CASSLSPPAGESDTQYF.

The DNA for the CDR3 is TGTGCCAGCGGTCGGTCCGGGACTAGCGGGAGGGAAGAGACCCAGTACTTC. Amino acid sequence: CASGRSGTSGREETQYF. The chain carries TRBV6-6 and TRBJ2-5, with 16 bases that match TRBD2. CDR1 is MNHNY and CDR2 is SVGAGI in the germline V gene (reference sequence). CDR3 size: 17 residues. Unmatched junction bases numbered 9, after V lost 8 bases and J lost 3 bases.

This clone was observed once. The chain joins TRBV11-3 to TRBJ1-1; the D gene is possibly TRBD1 (6 bases). CDR3 size: 13 residues. Germline V gene sequence: CDR1 SGHNT, CDR2 YENEEA. The ends were cut back, 5 bases at V and 1 base at J, with 8 bases in the middle. The CDR3 DNA sequence: TGTGCCAGCAGCACACAGGGGAACACTGAAGCTTTCTTT. Translated: CASSTQGNTEAFF.

The rearrangement uses TRBV5-5 and TRBJ2-7; D perhaps matches TRBD1 (7 bases). Trimming took off 3 bases at V and 2 bases at J, with 24 bases between the two ends. In germline, CDR1 is SGHKS, CDR2 YYEKEE (reference sequence). The CDR3 totals 18 residues. The CDR3 nucleotides are TGTGCCAGCAGCTGGGGGTCGGAGACAGGGACTTTAACCTACGAGCAGTACTTC. Protein product: CASSWGSETGTLTYEQYF. Filled out from reference TRBV5-5 and TRBJ2-7, the complete variable domain reads DAGVTQSPTHLIKTRGQQVTLRCSPISGHKSVSWYQQVLGQGPQFIFQYYEKEERGRGNFPDRFSARQFPNYSSELNVNALLLGDSALYLCASSWGSETGTLTYEQYFGPGTRLTVT.

The chain has TRBV12-3 or TRBV12-4 and TRBJ2-1; 8 nucleotides align to TRBD1. Trimming removed 6 bases from V and 10 bases from J; junction bases left unmatched: 8. The length of the CDR3 is 13 residues. The CDR3 spells CASSPRGRGEQFF. The CDR3 DNA reads as TGTGCCAGCAGCCCCAGGGGGCGAGGCGAGCAGTTCTTC.

The chain couples TRBV28 to TRBJ2-7; D possibly corresponds to TRBD1 (5 bases). The germline V gene has CDR1 MDHEN and CDR2 SYDVKM. This CDR3 is 13 amino acids long. The V end was cut by 3 bases, the J end by 5 bases, with 11 bases between. CDR3: CASSFPSGNEQYF. The CDR3 DNA reads as TGTGCCAGCAGTTTCCCGTCAGGGAACGAGCAGTACTTC.

The V call is TRBV28, the J call TRBJ1-5; TRBD1 agrees at 8 bases. The length of the CDR3 is 15 residues. V lost 6 bases and J lost 5; bases outside the gene matches: 9. Germline values: CDR1 MDHEN, CDR2 SYDVKM. CDR3 region: CASSPGTGDYQPQHF. The CDR3 nucleotides are TGTGCCAGCAGCCCCGGGACAGGAGATTATCAGCCCCAGCATTTT.

The chain employs TRBV2 and TRBJ2-3; 11 nucleotides agree with TRBD2. The length of the CDR3 is 16 residues. Germline CDR1 and CDR2: SNHLY and FYNNEI. V lost 6 bases, J lost 2 bases, and 7 bases stayed unmatched. CDR3 amino acids: CASRPYSGRVTDTQYF. The CDR3 coding sequence is TGTGCCAGCAGGCCTTATAGCGGGAGGGTCACAGATACGCAGTATTTT.

This chain joins TRBV25-1 and TRBJ1-1, with 10 bases matching TRBD1. V dropped 1 base and J dropped 4; count of bases not matched to a gene: 6. Per germline, CDR1 MGHDK and CDR2 SYGVNS. The CDR3 is made up of 16 amino acids. The CDR3 sequence is CASSESLGQGSTEAFF. The CDR3 bases are TGTGCCAGCAGTGAATCTCTGGGACAGGGGAGCACTGAAGCTTTCTTT.

This clone was seen just once. The genes are TRBV6-5 and TRBJ2-5; the match to TRBD2 covers 11 bases. From germline, CDR1 is MNHEY and CDR2 SVGAGI. The CDR3 sequence is 16 residues long. The V segment lost 0 bases and the J segment 5 bases; nucleotides outside the gene matches: 5. CDR3 bases: TGTGCCAGCAGTTACTCGCCTAGCGGGGGGCCTGAGACCCAGTACTTC. The encoded protein is CASSYSPSGGPETQYF.

The V call is TRBV30, the J call TRBJ1-1, with D tentatively TRBD1 (6 bases). The CDR3 loop spans 12 amino acids. Germline V lookup: CDR1 GTSNPN, CDR2 SVGIG (reference sequence). V was trimmed by 2 bases and J by 11 bases, leaving 15 bases between them. The DNA of the CDR3 is TGTGCCTGGAGTAAGGGGACACCGGGGGCTTTCTTT. The encoded protein is CAWSKGTPGAFF.